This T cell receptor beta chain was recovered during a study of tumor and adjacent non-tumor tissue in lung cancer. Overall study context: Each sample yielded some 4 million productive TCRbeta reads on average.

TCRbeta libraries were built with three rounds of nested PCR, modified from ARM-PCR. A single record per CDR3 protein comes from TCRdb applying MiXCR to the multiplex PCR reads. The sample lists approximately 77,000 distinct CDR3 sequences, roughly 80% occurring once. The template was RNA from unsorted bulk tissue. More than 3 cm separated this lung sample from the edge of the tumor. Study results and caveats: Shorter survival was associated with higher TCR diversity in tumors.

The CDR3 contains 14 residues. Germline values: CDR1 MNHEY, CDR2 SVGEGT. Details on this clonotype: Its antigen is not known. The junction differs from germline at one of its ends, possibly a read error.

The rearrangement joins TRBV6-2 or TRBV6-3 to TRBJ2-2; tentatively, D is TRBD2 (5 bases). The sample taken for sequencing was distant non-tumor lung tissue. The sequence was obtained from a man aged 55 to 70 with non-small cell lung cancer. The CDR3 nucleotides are TGTGTCAGCAGTTACTCGAGTATACCCGGGGAGCTGTTTTTC. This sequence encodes CVSSYSSIPGELFF.